Listed here is a single TCR beta chain. The antigen remains unidentified. Doses given second, at about 4 or about 12 weeks, were pooled. This record comes from a study of T cell responses to AZD1222 COVID-19 vaccine. Study conclusions and caveats: The sample set comprised mostly white British donors with more females, and clonal diversity was possibly underestimated.

The germline CDR1 and CDR2 sequences are MNHEY and SVGAGI. This CDR3 has 13 residues. V was shortened by 4 bases and J by 6 bases, with 11 bases between the two germline ends. Assay used: immunoSEQ multiplex PCR; TCRdb lists only in-frame clones, some missing. The sample includes about 120,000 clones, roughly 88% of them seen just once. This sequence was found in an adult who received the AZD1222 COVID-19 vaccine. The starting material was peripheral blood, obtained 28 days after the second AZD1222 dose. The chain has TRBV6-5 and TRBJ2-3; D is perhaps TRBD1 (6 bases). The DNA for the CDR3 is TGTGCCAGCAGTTCGCAGGGGTGGGATACGCAGTATTTT. Translation: CASSSQGWDTQYF.